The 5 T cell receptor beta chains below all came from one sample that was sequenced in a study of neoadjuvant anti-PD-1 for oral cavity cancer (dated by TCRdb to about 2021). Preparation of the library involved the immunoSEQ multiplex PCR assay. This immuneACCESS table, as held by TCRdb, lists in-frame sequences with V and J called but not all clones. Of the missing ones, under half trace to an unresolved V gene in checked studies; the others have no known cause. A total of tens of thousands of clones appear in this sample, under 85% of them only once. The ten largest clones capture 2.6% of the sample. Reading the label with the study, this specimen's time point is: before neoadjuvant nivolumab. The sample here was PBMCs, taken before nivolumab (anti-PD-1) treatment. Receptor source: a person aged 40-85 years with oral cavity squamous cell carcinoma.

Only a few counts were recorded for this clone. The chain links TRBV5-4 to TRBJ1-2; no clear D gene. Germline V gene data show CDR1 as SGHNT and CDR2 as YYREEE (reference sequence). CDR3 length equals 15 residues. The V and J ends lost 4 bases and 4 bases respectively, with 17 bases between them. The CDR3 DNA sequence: TGTGCCAGCAGCCTCCCCCCCCTAGAAATCTATGGCTACACCTTC. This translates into CASSLPPLEIYGYTF.

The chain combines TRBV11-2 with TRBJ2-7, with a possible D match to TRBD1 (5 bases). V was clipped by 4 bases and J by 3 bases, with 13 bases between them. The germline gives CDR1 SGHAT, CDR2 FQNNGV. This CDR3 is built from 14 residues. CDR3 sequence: CASSSIRDNYEQYF. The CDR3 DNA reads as TGTGCCAGCAGCTCGATCAGGGATAACTACGAGCAGTACTTC.

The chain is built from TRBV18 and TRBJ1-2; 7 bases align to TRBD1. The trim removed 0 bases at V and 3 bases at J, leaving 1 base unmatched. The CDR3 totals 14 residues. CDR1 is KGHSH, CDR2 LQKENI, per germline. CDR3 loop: CASSPPGQDYGYTF. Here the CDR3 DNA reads TGTGCCAGCTCACCACCTGGACAGGACTATGGCTACACCTTC.

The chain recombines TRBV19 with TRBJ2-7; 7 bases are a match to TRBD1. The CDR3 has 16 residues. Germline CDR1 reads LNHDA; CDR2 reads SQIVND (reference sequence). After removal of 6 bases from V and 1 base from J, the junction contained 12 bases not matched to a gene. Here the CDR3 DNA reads TGTGCCAGTAGCCCCGGGACAGCCTCTTGGTCCTACGAGCAGTACTTC. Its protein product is CASSPGTASWSYEQYF. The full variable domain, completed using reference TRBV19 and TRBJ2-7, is DGGITQSPKYLFRKEGQNVTLSCEQNLNHDAMYWYRQDPGQGLRLIYYSQIVNDFQKGDIAEGYSVSREKKESFPLTVTSAQKNPTAFYLCASSPGTASWSYEQYFGPGTRLTVT.

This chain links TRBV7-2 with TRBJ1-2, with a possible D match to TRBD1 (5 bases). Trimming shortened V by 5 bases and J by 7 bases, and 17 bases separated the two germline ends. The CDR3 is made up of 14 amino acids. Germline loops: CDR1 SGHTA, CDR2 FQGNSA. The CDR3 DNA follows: TGTGCCAGCAGCCCGGGACGGCCAACCCCTGGCTACACCTTC. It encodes CASSPGRPTPGYTF.